A single T cell receptor beta chain is shown here with its context. Its recognized antigen is unknown. It has no much larger one-base neighbor in the sample; base qualities were not kept. The sample belongs to a study of the immune and genomic landscape of osteosarcoma (dated by TCRdb to 2020 to 2022). Regarding the study in general: A total of around 44 pediatric and adult patients with high-grade osteosarcoma made up the overall cohort, and the median age at diagnosis was approximately 27 years (range roughly 5-85). The osteosarcoma immunogenomic landscape was characterized by integrating TCR sequencing results with transcriptome, protein array and immunostaining data. Each of a few patients provided a couple of samples from the same tumor site. The goal of the study was to explain why immune checkpoint inhibitors have shown limited clinical activity in osteosarcoma. In the overall cohort, 60% of patients were male, and approximately 80% had localized disease at diagnosis. Poor-risk disease was overrepresented in the cohort, as 73% of patients had an unfavorable pathologic response to standard therapy and 65% to 70% were deceased. To define immunogenic potential, the study profiled osteosarcoma specimens using whole genome, RNA and T-cell receptor sequencing along with immunohistochemistry and reverse phase protein arrays. Broader findings and caveats from the paper: In five cases a single hyperexpanded clone dominated the repertoire, and each of those five cases had fewer than 100 T-cell clonotypes. No statistical method determined sample size because osteosarcoma is rare and all possible samples were collected. TCR productive clonality was higher in the immune-hot C3 cluster than the cold C1 cluster but still low overall. Rather than matched normal tissue, external data from normal skin and healthy peripheral blood provided the clonality benchmarks. Productive TCR clonality was low overall, averaging around 0.1 with a maximum of about 0.3, suggesting limited T-cell clonal expansion. Alongside the frozen tumor specimens, matched blood was collected from only two patients.

Specimens were post-treatment primary, local recurrence and metastasis tumors from poor-prognosis patients. The ImmunoSEQ Assay (Adaptive Biotechnologies) was used to immunosequence the CDR3 regions of the TCR beta chain. In the paper's pipeline: The ImmunoSEQ Analyzer platform was used to export TCRB rearrangements, read counts, read proportions and gene usage. T-cell clonality was calculated on productive rearrangements as 1 minus Pielou's evenness. In the clonal space homeostasis analysis, clonotypes were grouped as rare, small, medium, large or hyperexpanded (0.01 to 1 of the repertoire). TCR productive clonality was compared across immune clusters C1, C2 and C3 using the Wilcoxon rank sum test. In TCRdb, the immuneACCESS table is reduced to in-frame sequences with V and J assigned. These tables do not hold every clone; where another copy was compared, an unresolved V gene accounts for under half, and the others remain unexplained. The D gene and trimming were derived from the DNA, and the V and J assignments and clone size from that table. A total of around 730 clones appear in this sample, 60% to 80% of them only once. About 6% of the sample lies in the top ten.

The cysteine opens and the phenylalanine closes a CDR3 of 17 amino acids. The only DNA kept is the CDR3, 51 bases in frame from the first base. This sequence originates from a man aged 25 to 45 with osteosarcoma. The age is the age at diagnosis. The sequence links TRBV12-2 to TRBJ2-6. TRBV12-2 is given as a pseudogene. Source material: primary tumor tissue from the femur. What the cell subset or site label conveys for this sample: resected primary osteosarcoma tumor. The bases are TGTGCAAGTCGCCCTCTGAGCACACAAAGTCGGGCCAACGTCCTGACTTTC. Its product reads: CASRPLSTQSRANVLTF.